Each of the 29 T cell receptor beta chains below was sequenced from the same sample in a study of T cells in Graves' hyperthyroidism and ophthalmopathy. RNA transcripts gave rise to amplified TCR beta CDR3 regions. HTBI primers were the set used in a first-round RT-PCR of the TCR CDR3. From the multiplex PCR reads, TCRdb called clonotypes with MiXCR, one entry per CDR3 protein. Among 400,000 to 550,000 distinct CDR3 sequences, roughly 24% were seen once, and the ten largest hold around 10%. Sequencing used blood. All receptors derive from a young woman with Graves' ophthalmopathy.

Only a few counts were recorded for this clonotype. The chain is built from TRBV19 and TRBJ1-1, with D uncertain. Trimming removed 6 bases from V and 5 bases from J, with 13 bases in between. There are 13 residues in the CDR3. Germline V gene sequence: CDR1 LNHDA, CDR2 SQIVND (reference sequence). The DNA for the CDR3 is TGTGCCAGTAGCCGGGCCCCAGGTACTGAAGCTTTCTTT. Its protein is CASSRAPGTEAFF.

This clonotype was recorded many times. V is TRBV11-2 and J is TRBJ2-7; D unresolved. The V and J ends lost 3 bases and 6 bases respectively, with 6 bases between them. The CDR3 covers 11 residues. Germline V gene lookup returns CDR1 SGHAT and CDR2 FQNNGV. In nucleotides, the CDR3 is TGTGCCAGCAGCTTCCCCCCCGAGCAGTACTTC. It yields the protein CASSFPPEQYF.

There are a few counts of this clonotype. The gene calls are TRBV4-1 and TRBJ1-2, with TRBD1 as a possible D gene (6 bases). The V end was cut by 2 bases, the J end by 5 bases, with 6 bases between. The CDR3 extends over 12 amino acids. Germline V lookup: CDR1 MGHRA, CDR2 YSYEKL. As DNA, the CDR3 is TGCGCCAGCAGCCAAACAGGGTATGGCTACACCTTC. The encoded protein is CASSQTGYGYTF.

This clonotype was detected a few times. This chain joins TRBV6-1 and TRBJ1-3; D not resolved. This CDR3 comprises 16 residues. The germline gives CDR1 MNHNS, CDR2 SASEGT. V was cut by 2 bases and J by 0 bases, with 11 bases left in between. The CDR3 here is CASSELPAGSGNTIYF. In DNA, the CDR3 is TGTGCCAGCAGTGAACTTCCAGCAGGCTCTGGAAACACCATATATTTT.

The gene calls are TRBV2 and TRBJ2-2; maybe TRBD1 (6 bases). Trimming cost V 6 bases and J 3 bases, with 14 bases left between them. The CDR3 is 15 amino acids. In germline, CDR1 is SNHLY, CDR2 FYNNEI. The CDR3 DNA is TGTGCCAGCAGATCGCAGGGGTGGGACACCGGGGAGCTGTTTTTT. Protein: CASRSQGWDTGELFF.

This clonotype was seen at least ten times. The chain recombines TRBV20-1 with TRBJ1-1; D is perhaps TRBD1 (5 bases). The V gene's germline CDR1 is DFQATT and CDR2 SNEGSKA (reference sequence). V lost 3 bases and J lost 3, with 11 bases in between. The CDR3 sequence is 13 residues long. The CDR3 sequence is CSARGGGDTEAFF. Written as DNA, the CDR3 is TGCAGTGCTAGGGGGGGAGGCGACACTGAAGCTTTCTTT.

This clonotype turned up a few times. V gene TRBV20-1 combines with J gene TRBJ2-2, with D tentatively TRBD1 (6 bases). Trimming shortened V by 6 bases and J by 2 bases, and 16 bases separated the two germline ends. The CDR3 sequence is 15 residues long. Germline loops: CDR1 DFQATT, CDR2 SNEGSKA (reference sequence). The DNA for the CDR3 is TGCAGTGCACCGTGGACAGCAACCAACACCGGGGAGCTGTTTTTT. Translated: CSAPWTATNTGELFF.

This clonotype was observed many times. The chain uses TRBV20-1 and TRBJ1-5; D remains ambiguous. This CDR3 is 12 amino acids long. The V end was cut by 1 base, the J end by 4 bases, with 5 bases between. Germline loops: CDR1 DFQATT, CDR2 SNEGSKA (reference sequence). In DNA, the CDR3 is TGCAGTGCTAGAGGGGGAAATCAGCCCCAGCATTTT. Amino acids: CSARGGNQPQHF.

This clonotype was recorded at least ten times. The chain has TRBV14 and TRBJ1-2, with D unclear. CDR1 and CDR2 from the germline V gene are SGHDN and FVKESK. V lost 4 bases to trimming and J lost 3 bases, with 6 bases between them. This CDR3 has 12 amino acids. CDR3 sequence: CASSPRHYGYTF. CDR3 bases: TGTGCCAGCAGCCCCCGGCACTATGGCTACACCTTC.

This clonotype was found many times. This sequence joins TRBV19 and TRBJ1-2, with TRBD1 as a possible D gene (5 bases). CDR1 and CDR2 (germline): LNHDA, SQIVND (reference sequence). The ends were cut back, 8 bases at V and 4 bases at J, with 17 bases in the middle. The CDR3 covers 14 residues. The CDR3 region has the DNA TGTGCCAGTTTTCTCACAGGACCTCCCTATGGCTACACCTTC. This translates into CASFLTGPPYGYTF.

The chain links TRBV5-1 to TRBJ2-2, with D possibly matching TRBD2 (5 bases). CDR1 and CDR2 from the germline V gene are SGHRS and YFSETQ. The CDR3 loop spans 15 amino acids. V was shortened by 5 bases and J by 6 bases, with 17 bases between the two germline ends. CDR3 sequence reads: CASRVVGEESGELFF. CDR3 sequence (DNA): TGCGCCAGCAGAGTAGTCGGGGAAGAGTCCGGGGAGCTGTTTTTT.

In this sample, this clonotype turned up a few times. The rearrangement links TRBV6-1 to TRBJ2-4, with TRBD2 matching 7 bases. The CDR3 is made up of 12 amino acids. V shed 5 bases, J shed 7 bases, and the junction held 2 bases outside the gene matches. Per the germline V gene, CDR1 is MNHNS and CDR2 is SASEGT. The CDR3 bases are TGTGCCAGCAGTTCGGGGGGTAACATTCAGTACTTC. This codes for CASSSGGNIQYF.

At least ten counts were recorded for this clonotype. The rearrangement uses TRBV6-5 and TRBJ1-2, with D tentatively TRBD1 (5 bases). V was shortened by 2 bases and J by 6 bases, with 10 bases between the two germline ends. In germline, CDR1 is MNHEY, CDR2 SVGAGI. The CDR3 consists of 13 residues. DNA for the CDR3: TGTGCCAGCAGTTACCAGGGTAGCCATGGCTACACCTTC. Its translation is CASSYQGSHGYTF.

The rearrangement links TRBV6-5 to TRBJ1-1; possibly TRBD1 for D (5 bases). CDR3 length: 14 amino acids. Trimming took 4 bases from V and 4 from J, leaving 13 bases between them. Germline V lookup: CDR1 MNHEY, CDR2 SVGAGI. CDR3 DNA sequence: TGTGCCAGCAGTTTCGGGGGTTTGGGCACTGAAGCTTTCTTT. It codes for CASSFGGLGTEAFF.

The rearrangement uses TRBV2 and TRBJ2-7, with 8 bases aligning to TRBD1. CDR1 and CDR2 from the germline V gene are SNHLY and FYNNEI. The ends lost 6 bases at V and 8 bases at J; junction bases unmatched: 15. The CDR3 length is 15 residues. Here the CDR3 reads CASSDQGAPLDQQYF. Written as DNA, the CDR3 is TGTGCCAGCAGCGACCAGGGGGCGCCCCTTGACCAGCAGTACTTC.

CDR3 nucleotides: TGTGCCAGCAGCGCCCATCTAGAAACAGGGAGGCAGACCCAGTACTTC. Translation gives CASSAHLETGRQTQYF. The genes are TRBV9 and TRBJ2-5; D might be TRBD1 or TRBD2, each matching 6 bases. The ends were cut back, 3 bases at V and 6 bases at J, with 21 bases in the middle. Germline V gene lookup returns CDR1 SGDLS and CDR2 YYNGEE. This CDR3 comprises 16 residues.

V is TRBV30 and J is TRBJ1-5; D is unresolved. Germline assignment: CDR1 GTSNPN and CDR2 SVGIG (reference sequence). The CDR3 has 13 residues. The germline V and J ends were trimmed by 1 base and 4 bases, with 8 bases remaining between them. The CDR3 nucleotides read TGTGCCTGGAGTGCACAGAGTAATCAGCCCCAGCATTTT. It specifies CAWSAQSNQPQHF.

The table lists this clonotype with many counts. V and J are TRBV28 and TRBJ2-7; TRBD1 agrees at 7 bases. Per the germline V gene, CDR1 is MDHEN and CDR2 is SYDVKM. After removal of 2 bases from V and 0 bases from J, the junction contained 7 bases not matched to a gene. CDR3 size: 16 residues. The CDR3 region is CASSLGTALISYEQYF. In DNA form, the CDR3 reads TGTGCCAGCAGTTTAGGGACAGCCCTAATCTCCTACGAGCAGTACTTC.

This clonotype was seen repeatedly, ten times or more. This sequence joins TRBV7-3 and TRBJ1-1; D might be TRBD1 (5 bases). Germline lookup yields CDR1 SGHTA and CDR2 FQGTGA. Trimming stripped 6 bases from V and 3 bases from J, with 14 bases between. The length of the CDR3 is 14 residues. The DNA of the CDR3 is TGTGCCAGCAGGGACGGGACCTACTACACTGAAGCTTTCTTT. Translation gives CASRDGTYYTEAFF.

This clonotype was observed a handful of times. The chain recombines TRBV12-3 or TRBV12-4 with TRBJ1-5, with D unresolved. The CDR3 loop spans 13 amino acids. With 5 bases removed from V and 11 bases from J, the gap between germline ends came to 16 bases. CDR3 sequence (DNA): TGTGCCAGCAGTCCCGGTTATGTGGGATCCCAGCATTTT. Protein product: CASSPGYVGSQHF.

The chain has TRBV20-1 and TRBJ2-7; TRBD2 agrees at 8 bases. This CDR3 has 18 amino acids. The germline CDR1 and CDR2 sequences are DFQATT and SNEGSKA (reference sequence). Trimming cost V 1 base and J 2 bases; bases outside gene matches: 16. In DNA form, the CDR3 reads TGCAGTGCTAGAGTCTTCGGGGGGGGGCGAACCCTCACCTACGAGCAGTACTTC. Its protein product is CSARVFGGGRTLTYEQYF.

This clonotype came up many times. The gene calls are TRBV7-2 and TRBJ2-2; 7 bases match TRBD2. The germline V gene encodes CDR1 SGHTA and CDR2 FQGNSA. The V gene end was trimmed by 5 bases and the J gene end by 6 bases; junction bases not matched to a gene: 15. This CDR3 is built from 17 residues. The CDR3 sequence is CASSRDERTSEAGELFF. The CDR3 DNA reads TGTGCCAGCAGCCGCGACGAGAGGACTAGTGAGGCCGGGGAGCTGTTTTTT.

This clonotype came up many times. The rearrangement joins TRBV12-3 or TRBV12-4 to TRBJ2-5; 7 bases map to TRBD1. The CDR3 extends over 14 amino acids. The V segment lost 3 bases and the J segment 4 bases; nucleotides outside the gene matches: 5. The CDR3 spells CASSFRNRGETQYF. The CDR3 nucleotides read TGTGCCAGCAGTTTTCGGAACAGGGGAGAGACCCAGTACTTC.

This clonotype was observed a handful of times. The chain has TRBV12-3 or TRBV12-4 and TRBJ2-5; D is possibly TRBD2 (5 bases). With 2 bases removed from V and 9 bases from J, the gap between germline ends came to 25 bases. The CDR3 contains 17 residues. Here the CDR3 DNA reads TGTGCCAGCAGTTTAACCCTCAATCCTTGGCAGCAGGAGGCCCAGTACTTC. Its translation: CASSLTLNPWQQEAQYF.

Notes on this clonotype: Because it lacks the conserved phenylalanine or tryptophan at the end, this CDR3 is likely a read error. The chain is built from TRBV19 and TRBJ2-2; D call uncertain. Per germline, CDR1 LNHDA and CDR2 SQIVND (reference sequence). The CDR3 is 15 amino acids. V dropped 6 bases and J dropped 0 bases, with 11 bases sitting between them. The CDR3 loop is CASSFVSTNTGELFL. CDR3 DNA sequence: TGTGCCAGTAGCTTTGTCAGCACGAACACCGGGGAGCTGTTTTTG.

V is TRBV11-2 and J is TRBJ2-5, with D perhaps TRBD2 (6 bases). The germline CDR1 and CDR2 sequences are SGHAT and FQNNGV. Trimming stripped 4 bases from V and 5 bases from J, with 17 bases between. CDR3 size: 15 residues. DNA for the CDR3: TGTGCCAGCAGCTCCTCTGGGACTCATTTGGAGACCCAGTACTTC. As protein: CASSSSGTHLETQYF.

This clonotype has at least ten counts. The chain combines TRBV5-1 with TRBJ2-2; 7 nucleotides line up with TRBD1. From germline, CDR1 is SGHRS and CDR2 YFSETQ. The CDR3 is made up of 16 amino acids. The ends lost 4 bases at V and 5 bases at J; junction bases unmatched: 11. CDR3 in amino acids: CASSERGTAVTGELFF. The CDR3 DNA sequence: TGCGCCAGCAGCGAGAGGGGGACAGCCGTAACCGGGGAGCTGTTTTTT.

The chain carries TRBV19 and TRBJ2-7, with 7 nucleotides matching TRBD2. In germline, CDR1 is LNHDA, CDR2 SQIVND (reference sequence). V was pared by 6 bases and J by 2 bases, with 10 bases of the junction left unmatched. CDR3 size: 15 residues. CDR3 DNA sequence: TGTGCCAGTAGCGAAACTAGCGACCCCGCCTACGAGCAGTACTTC. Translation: CASSETSDPAYEQYF.

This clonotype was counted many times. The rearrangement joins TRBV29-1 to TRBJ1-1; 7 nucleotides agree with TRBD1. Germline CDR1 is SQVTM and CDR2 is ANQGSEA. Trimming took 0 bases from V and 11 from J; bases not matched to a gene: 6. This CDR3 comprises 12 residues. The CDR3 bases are TGCAGCGTTGAAGATCTGACAGGGTCGGCTTTCTTT. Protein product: CSVEDLTGSAFF.